This is a list of T cell receptor beta chains from one sample in a study of T-cell memory formation after mild COVID-19. TCRdb itself ran the 5' RACE reads through MiXCR, one entry per CDR3 protein. The data show about 430,000 distinct CDR3 sequences, with roughly a quarter seen just once and around 8.8% held by the top ten. The sample was PBMCs or a T cell subset sorted from them (not recorded which). Receptors originate from an adult woman who had mild COVID-19 (a few samples of this study predate the infection). Cell type and time point are not known. CDR3s include the opening cysteine and the closing phenylalanine or tryptophan. Only part of the rows carry a size: once, few, many, or a class if the clone is expanded.

cdr3_aa: CASRRGGHTSYEQYF
v_call: TRBV19
cdr3_length: 15
clone_size: many

cdr3_aa: CASSVVRQGPYEQYF
v_call: TRBV2
cdr3_length: 15
clone_size: -

cdr3_aa: CASIGEITDTQYF
v_call: TRBV2
cdr3_length: 13
clone_size: few

cdr3_aa: CASSSTHSYGYTF
v_call: TRBV7-9
cdr3_length: 13
clone_size: few

cdr3_aa: CASSWTGGFGYTF
v_call: TRBV11-3
cdr3_length: 13
clone_size: -

cdr3_aa: CASSVTGHEEEAFF
v_call: TRBV9
cdr3_length: 14
clone_size: once

cdr3_aa: CASSQPGRGAYEQYF
v_call: TRBV27
cdr3_length: 15
clone_size: -

cdr3_aa: CASSFVLAEYEQYF
v_call: TRBV7-8
cdr3_length: 14
clone_size: few

cdr3_aa: CASTPGSLEGYTF
v_call: TRBV7-2
cdr3_length: 13
clone_size: -

cdr3_aa: CSARDFGGLAEAFF
v_call: TRBV20-1
cdr3_length: 14
clone_size: -

cdr3_aa: CASSHRGRSPLHF
v_call: TRBV3-1
cdr3_length: 13
clone_size: -

cdr3_aa: CSAGQGGSFEAFF
v_call: TRBV20-1
cdr3_length: 13
clone_size: -

cdr3_aa: CASSSGQPLYGANVLTF
v_call: TRBV5-1
cdr3_length: 17
clone_size: -

cdr3_aa: CASSGGGLSYEQYF
v_call: TRBV5-1
cdr3_length: 14
clone_size: -

cdr3_aa: CASSYSQGARTEAFF
v_call: TRBV6-5
cdr3_length: 15
clone_size: few

cdr3_aa: CSASSRLAEDTQYF
v_call: TRBV20-1
cdr3_length: 14
clone_size: few

cdr3_aa: CASSPSRLAYEQYF
v_call: TRBV7-9
cdr3_length: 14
clone_size: few

cdr3_aa: CASRAPGQSIFTGELFF
v_call: TRBV6-5
cdr3_length: 17
clone_size: -

cdr3_aa: CATSDALQGPGELFF
v_call: TRBV24-1
cdr3_length: 15
clone_size: -

cdr3_aa: CASSPRGENYGYTF
v_call: TRBV5-1
cdr3_length: 14
clone_size: few

cdr3_aa: CASSQGRASGYEQYF
v_call: TRBV3-1
cdr3_length: 15
clone_size: -

cdr3_aa: CATSKELGNNEQFF
v_call: TRBV24-1
cdr3_length: 14
clone_size: many

cdr3_aa: CSATGTSSTDTQYF
v_call: TRBV20-1
cdr3_length: 14
clone_size: -

cdr3_aa: CASKVMARDRSSYEQYF
v_call: TRBV27
cdr3_length: 17
clone_size: few

cdr3_aa: CASSLGREWETQYF
v_call: TRBV7-9
cdr3_length: 14
clone_size: -

cdr3_aa: CASSTRLGNEQFF
v_call: TRBV19
cdr3_length: 13
clone_size: -

cdr3_aa: CASSWTGGWDTEAFF
v_call: TRBV13
cdr3_length: 15
clone_size: many

cdr3_aa: CASREGEKLFF
v_call: TRBV5-1
cdr3_length: 11
clone_size: few

cdr3_aa: CASSPDRTSYNSPLHF
v_call: TRBV18
cdr3_length: 16
clone_size: -

cdr3_aa: CASSRGDSTYEQYF
v_call: TRBV5-6
cdr3_length: 14
clone_size: -

cdr3_aa: CSAQVRDSNSPLHF
v_call: TRBV29-1
cdr3_length: 14
clone_size: few

cdr3_aa: CASSLAATGSTDTQYF
v_call: TRBV5-1
cdr3_length: 16
clone_size: -

cdr3_aa: CASTSMGAGETQYF
v_call: TRBV12-3/TRBV12-4
cdr3_length: 14
clone_size: few

cdr3_aa: CASKTSGFYNEQFF
v_call: TRBV2
cdr3_length: 14
clone_size: -

cdr3_aa: CASSHQLSSYEQYF
v_call: TRBV7-2
cdr3_length: 14
clone_size: -

cdr3_aa: CASSFRGSQPQHF
v_call: TRBV5-1
cdr3_length: 13
clone_size: -

cdr3_aa: CSVPGPGLSEQFF
v_call: TRBV29-1
cdr3_length: 13
clone_size: -

cdr3_aa: CASSPGTSGRYTDTQYF
v_call: TRBV12-3/TRBV12-4
cdr3_length: 17
clone_size: few

cdr3_aa: CASSFWGDYGYTF
v_call: TRBV12-3/TRBV12-4
cdr3_length: 13
clone_size: -

cdr3_aa: CASSSGQGHEQYF
v_call: TRBV12-3/TRBV12-4
cdr3_length: 13
clone_size: few

cdr3_aa: CASSHNYGRSQAYEQYF
v_call: TRBV11-2
cdr3_length: 17
clone_size: -

cdr3_aa: CASSKGWEQGSTGELFF
v_call: TRBV21-1
cdr3_length: 17
clone_size: -

cdr3_aa: CAIRGDSSTDTQYF
v_call: TRBV2
cdr3_length: 14
clone_size: few

cdr3_aa: CASSLRGTGVNEQYF
v_call: TRBV7-3
cdr3_length: 15
clone_size: -

cdr3_aa: CSARDHGQAGVHYTEAFF
v_call: TRBV20-1
cdr3_length: 18
clone_size: -

cdr3_aa: CASSDLRQGGSPLHF
v_call: TRBV6-1
cdr3_length: 15
clone_size: few

cdr3_aa: CASNWDSTDTQYF
v_call: TRBV5-1
cdr3_length: 13
clone_size: -

cdr3_aa: CASRDSRDMNTEAFF
v_call: TRBV7-9
cdr3_length: 15
clone_size: once

cdr3_aa: CASNTDTQYF
v_call: TRBV9
cdr3_length: 10
clone_size: -

cdr3_aa: CASSGPDDSYNSPLHF
v_call: TRBV12-3/TRBV12-4
cdr3_length: 16
clone_size: -

cdr3_aa: CASSLWQGGDTQYF
v_call: TRBV27
cdr3_length: 14
clone_size: few

cdr3_aa: CASSTASAQETQYF
v_call: TRBV7-9
cdr3_length: 14
clone_size: -

cdr3_aa: CAINRGKDTEAFF
v_call: TRBV10-3
cdr3_length: 13
clone_size: -